These 27 T cell receptor beta chains were all obtained from the same sample, sequenced in a study of blood T cell repertoires in COVID-19. Produced via immunoSEQ multiplex PCR; TCRdb's table is partial and in-frame only. The top ten hold around 25% of the sample, which has more than 85,000 clones, approximately 81% seen once. Sequencing input: peripheral blood. These TCRs come from an elderly man with active or convalescent COVID-19.

This clone appeared a few times. V usage is TRBV29-1 and J usage is TRBJ2-1, with a weak D call TRBD1 (7 bases). Between the trimmed V and J ends, which lost 6 bases and 2 bases, there was a span of 14 bases. Germline CDR1 SQVTM, CDR2 ANQGSEA. This CDR3 is 14 amino acids long. Here the CDR3 DNA reads TGCAGCGTGGGGGGACAGACAACCTACAATGAGCAGTTCTTC. Residues: CSVGGQTTYNEQFF.

The chain links TRBV28 to TRBJ2-3, with a tentative D call TRBD2 (6 bases). Germline CDR1 reads MDHEN; CDR2 reads SYDVKM. The V end was cut by 5 bases, the J end by 2 bases, with 14 bases between. The CDR3 contains 15 residues. CDR3 in amino acids: CASSLRTTDTDTQYF. The CDR3 DNA is TGTGCCAGCAGTCTAAGGACTACTGACACAGATACGCAGTATTTT.

CDR3 sequence reads: CASSPFGPGGGVENQPQHF. The DNA for the CDR3 is TGTGCCAGCTCACCATTCGGTCCCGGGGGGGGTGTCGAAAATCAGCCCCAGCATTTT. This chain connects TRBV18 to TRBJ1-5, with a weak D call TRBD1 (5 bases). CDR1 and CDR2 from the germline V gene are KGHSH and LQKENI. Deletions cut 2 bases from V and 4 bases from J, with 24 bases between. The CDR3 sequence is 19 residues long.

This rearrangement joins TRBV5-5 to TRBJ1-2; D uncertain. The V gene's germline CDR1 is SGHKS and CDR2 YYEKEE (reference sequence). The CDR3 is made up of 15 amino acids. Trimming stripped 0 bases from V and 7 bases from J, with 16 bases between. The CDR3 sequence is CASSLARSGGGGYTF. The DNA of the CDR3 is TGTGCCAGCAGCTTGGCACGTTCGGGCGGAGGTGGCTACACCTTC.

The chain joins TRBV18 to TRBJ2-4, with 13 bases fitting TRBD2. The V gene end was trimmed by 6 bases and the J gene end by 6 bases; junction bases not matched to a gene: 11. Germline CDR1 is KGHSH and CDR2 is LQKENI. The CDR3 extends over 17 amino acids. CDR3 coding DNA: TGTGCCAGCTCGCAACTAGCGGGGGGGCCGGGTATAAACATTCAGTACTTC. It yields the protein CASSQLAGGPGINIQYF.

Note on this clone: One end of the junction is discordant with germline, which a read error may explain. The chain recombines TRBV12-3 or TRBV12-4 with TRBJ2-7; 7 bases map to TRBD1. The CDR3 length is 13 residues. For the CDR3, the DNA is TGCGCCAGCAGCCCCGGACAGGCCGACGAGCAGTACTTC. Protein sequence: CASSPGQADEQYF.

This chain joins TRBV24-1 and TRBJ2-1; 11 bases align to TRBD2. V dropped 7 bases and J dropped 4; count of bases not matched to a gene: 8. Germline V gene sequence: CDR1 KGHDR, CDR2 SFDVKD. This CDR3 has 16 residues. The DNA for the CDR3 is TGTGCCACCAGCGGGCTAGCGGGGGGCACTTACAATGAGCAGTTCTTC. Its translation: CATSGLAGGTYNEQFF.

The chain joins TRBV11-1 to TRBJ2-1, with D perhaps matching TRBD2 (5 bases). The length of the CDR3 is 16 residues. The germline V and J ends were trimmed by 6 bases and 5 bases, with 20 bases remaining between them. Germline lookup yields CDR1 SGHAT and CDR2 FQDESV (reference sequence). The DNA for the CDR3 is TGTGCCAGCAGGTCCCGAAGCGGTCGGAAACACAATGAGCAGTTCTTC. Its protein product is CASRSRSGRKHNEQFF.

V is TRBV3-1 (or the pseudogene TRBV3-2) and J is TRBJ1-3; D remains unclear. CDR3 length: 15 residues. V shed 2 bases and J shed 0 bases, with 8 bases lying between them. The V gene's germline CDR1 is LGHDT and CDR2 YNNKEL (reference sequence). Written as DNA, the CDR3 is TGTGCCAGCAGCCAAACGGGGTCCTCTGGAAACACCATATATTTT. Translating it yields CASSQTGSSGNTIYF.

The chain is built from TRBV9 and TRBJ1-1, with D possibly matching TRBD1 (6 bases). The CDR3 is 15 residues long. Trimming took off 6 bases at V and 2 bases at J, with 17 bases between the two ends. From germline, CDR1 is SGDLS and CDR2 YYNGEE. The CDR3 reads CASTRGGGPNTEAFF. The CDR3 coding sequence is TGTGCCAGCACCAGAGGGGGTGGGCCAAACACTGAAGCTTTCTTT. The full variable domain, in which reference TRBV9 and TRBJ1-1 provide the parts outside the CDR3, is DSGVTQTPKHLITATGQRVTLRCSPRSGDLSVYWYQQSLDQGLQFLIQYYNGEERAKGNILERFSAQQFPDLHSELNLSSLELGDSALYFCASTRGGGPNTEAFFGQGTRLTVV.

The rearrangement uses TRBV28 and TRBJ2-2; 9 bases match TRBD1. The CDR3 has 17 amino acids. Unmatched junction bases numbered 9, after V lost 6 bases and J lost 1 base. The germline gives CDR1 MDHEN, CDR2 SYDVKM. The CDR3 sequence: CASSSLPGQGNTGELFF. Here the CDR3 DNA reads TGTGCCAGCAGCTCGTTACCGGGACAGGGGAACACCGGGGAGCTGTTTTTT.

The J gene is TRBJ2-5, the V gene TRBV18; D is unclear. This CDR3 spans 14 amino acids. Trimming pared 3 bases from V and 3 bases from J, leaving 11 bases between. The germline V gene has CDR1 KGHSH and CDR2 LQKENI. The CDR3 sequence: CASSPNVAEETQYF. The DNA of the CDR3 is TGTGCCAGCTCACCTAACGTGGCGGAAGAGACCCAGTACTTC.

This chain connects TRBV9 to TRBJ2-1, with 9 nucleotides matching TRBD2. V lost 0 bases, J lost 4 bases, and 11 bases stayed unmatched. The CDR3 totals 18 residues. Looked up from germline, CDR1 is SGDLS and CDR2 is YYNGEE. For the CDR3, the DNA is TGTGCCAGCAGCGTAGGGCTCCCCTCGCGGGGGGGTTACAATGAGCAGTTCTTC. It yields the protein CASSVGLPSRGGYNEQFF.

V gene TRBV3-1 (or the pseudogene TRBV3-2) combines with J gene TRBJ1-1, with D perhaps TRBD1 (6 bases). Between the trimmed V and J ends, which lost 0 bases and 5 bases, there was a span of 10 bases. From germline, CDR1 is LGHDT and CDR2 YNNKEL (reference sequence). This CDR3 comprises 14 residues. The CDR3, as DNA: TGTGCCAGCAGCCAAGAGGCCAGGGGAACTGAAGCTTTCTTT. Its protein product is CASSQEARGTEAFF.

V is TRBV11-2 and J is TRBJ2-5; 7 positions agree with TRBD1. With 3 bases clipped from V and 3 bases from J, the junction kept 4 bases outside the gene matches. CDR1 and CDR2 from the germline V gene are SGHAT and FQNNGV. The CDR3 covers 14 residues. The CDR3 DNA reads TGTGCCAGCAGCTTCGGGACAGTCGAAGAGACCCAGTACTTC. It specifies CASSFGTVEETQYF.

The rearrangement links TRBV27 to TRBJ2-3, with 12 bases aligning to TRBD1. With V trimmed by 7 bases and J by 4 bases, 9 bases remained unmatched. The germline V gene has CDR1 MNHEY and CDR2 SMNVEV (reference sequence). The CDR3 totals 16 residues. The CDR3 reads CASTTRGTGGADTQYF. The DNA of the CDR3 is TGTGCCAGCACCACCCGCGGGACAGGGGGCGCAGATACGCAGTATTTT.

The chain carries TRBV19 and TRBJ2-2; TRBD1 agrees at 8 bases. The germline V gene encodes CDR1 LNHDA and CDR2 SQIVND (reference sequence). V dropped 7 bases and J dropped 4; count of bases not matched to a gene: 8. The CDR3 consists of 15 residues. CDR3 sequence (DNA): TGTGCCAGTACACAGGGGGTCGGGGGCACCGGGGAGCTGTTTTTT. Protein sequence: CASTQGVGGTGELFF.

This clone appeared a few times. V gene TRBV5-4 combines with J gene TRBJ2-7, with 7 nucleotides matching TRBD2. V was pared by 4 bases and J by 0 bases, with 4 bases of the junction left unmatched. Germline CDR1 and CDR2: SGHNT and YYREEE (reference sequence). This CDR3 spans 14 amino acids. The CDR3 DNA sequence: TGTGCCAGCAGCCCCGGGGGGACCTCCTACGAGCAGTACTTC. Translating gives CASSPGGTSYEQYF. The whole variable domain, remainder taken from reference TRBV5-4 and TRBJ2-7, is ETGVTQSPTHLIKTRGQQVTLRCSSQSGHNTVSWYQQALGQGPQFIFQYYREEENGRGNFPPRFSGLQFPNYSSELNVNALELDDSALYLCASSPGGTSYEQYFGPGTRLTVT.

The V gene is TRBV28, the J gene TRBJ1-1; TRBD1 might be the D (6 bases). Trimming took 3 bases from V and 10 from J, leaving 21 bases between them. The CDR3 spans 15 residues. The germline gives CDR1 MDHEN, CDR2 SYDVKM. The CDR3 spells CASSFRGQGPPRAFF. In DNA, the CDR3 is TGTGCCAGCAGTTTTAGGGGACAAGGCCCTCCGAGAGCTTTCTTT.

CDR3 in amino acids: CAWSGDIDQPQHF. In DNA, the CDR3 is TGTGCCTGGAGTGGGGACATCGATCAGCCCCAGCATTTT. This rearrangement joins TRBV30 to TRBJ1-5, with D tentatively TRBD1 (6 bases). With 1 base removed from V and 5 bases from J, the gap between germline ends came to 9 bases. CDR1 is GTSNPN, CDR2 SVGIG, per germline (reference sequence). The CDR3 length is 13 residues. Full variable domain (missing parts from reference TRBV30 and TRBJ1-5): SQTIHQWPATLVQPVGSPLSLECTVEGTSNPNLYWYRQAAGRGLQLLFYSVGIGQISSEVPQNLSASRPQDRQFILSSKKLLLSDSGFYLCAWSGDIDQPQHFGDGTRLSIL.

For the CDR3, the DNA is TGTGCCAGTAGCGCCACAGTGCAGAGCTCTGGAAACACCATATATTTT. Amino acid sequence: CASSATVQSSGNTIYF. The V gene is TRBV19, the J gene TRBJ1-3; D remains ambiguous. Trimming took 6 bases from V and 0 from J, leaving 15 bases between them. This CDR3 has 16 residues. Looked up from germline, CDR1 is LNHDA and CDR2 is SQIVND (reference sequence).

The chain combines TRBV6-5 with TRBJ1-1; D possibly corresponds to TRBD1 (5 bases). With 0 bases removed from V and 0 bases from J, the gap between germline ends came to 8 bases. The CDR3 has 15 residues. CDR1 and CDR2 (germline): MNHEY, SVGAGI. The CDR3 loop reads CASSYSIQVNTEAFF. DNA for the CDR3: TGTGCCAGCAGTTACTCGATACAGGTGAACACTGAAGCTTTCTTT.

This chain links TRBV28 with TRBJ1-2; 7 bases fit TRBD1. After removal of 6 bases from V and 4 bases from J, the junction contained 11 bases not matched to a gene. Germline V gene data show CDR1 as MDHEN and CDR2 as SYDVKM. This CDR3 is built from 15 residues. The CDR3 sequence is CASRKQGSQAYGYTF. The CDR3 DNA reads TGTGCCAGCAGAAAACAGGGGTCCCAGGCCTATGGCTACACCTTC.

J is TRBJ1-1 and V is TRBV20-1, with D hard to call. V shed 3 bases and J shed 4 bases, with 12 bases lying between them. Germline-derived CDR1 and CDR2 are DFQATT and SNEGSKA (reference sequence). The CDR3 sequence is 13 residues long. This CDR3 is CSASPGMGTEAFF. The CDR3 coding sequence is TGCAGTGCTAGTCCGGGAATGGGCACTGAAGCTTTCTTT.

The J gene is TRBJ2-5, the V gene TRBV5-1, with D hard to call. CDR3 size: 14 residues. Per germline, CDR1 SGHRS and CDR2 YFSETQ. The V and J ends lost 4 bases and 5 bases respectively, with 15 bases between them. CDR3 sequence reads: CASSPPGSTETQYF. The CDR3 coding sequence is TGCGCCAGCAGCCCGCCCGGGTCCACCGAGACCCAGTACTTC.

The V call is TRBV5-1, the J call TRBJ1-2; D unresolved. The CDR3 consists of 13 residues. The germline V and J ends were trimmed by 4 bases and 6 bases, with 13 bases remaining between them. Germline CDR1 is SGHRS and CDR2 is YFSETQ. The CDR3 DNA is TGCGCCAGCAGCGCTGACTGGCTTAATGGCTACACCTTC. Its protein product is CASSADWLNGYTF.

The chain is built from TRBV7-2 and TRBJ2-3; 8 nucleotides match TRBD2. This CDR3 is 17 amino acids long. Germline V gene lookup returns CDR1 SGHTA and CDR2 FQGNSA. Trimming removed 0 bases from V and 3 bases from J; junction bases left unmatched: 8. Here the CDR3 reads CASSLASGLALTDTQYF. Written as DNA, the CDR3 is TGTGCCAGCAGCTTAGCTTCCGGACTAGCCCTTACAGATACGCAGTATTTT.